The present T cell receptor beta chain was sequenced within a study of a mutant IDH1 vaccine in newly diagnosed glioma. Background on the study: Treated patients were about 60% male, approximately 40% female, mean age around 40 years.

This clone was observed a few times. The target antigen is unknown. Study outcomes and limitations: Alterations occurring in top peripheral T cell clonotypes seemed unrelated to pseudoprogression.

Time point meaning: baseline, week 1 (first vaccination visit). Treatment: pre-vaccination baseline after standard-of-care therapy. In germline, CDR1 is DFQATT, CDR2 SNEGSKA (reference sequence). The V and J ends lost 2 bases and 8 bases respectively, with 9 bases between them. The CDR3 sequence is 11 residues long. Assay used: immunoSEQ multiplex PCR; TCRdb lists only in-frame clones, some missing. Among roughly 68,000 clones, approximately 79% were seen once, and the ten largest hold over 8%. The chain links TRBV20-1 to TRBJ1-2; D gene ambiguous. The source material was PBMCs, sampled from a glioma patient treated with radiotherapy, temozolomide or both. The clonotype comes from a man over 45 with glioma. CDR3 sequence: CSARTELGYTF. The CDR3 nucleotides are TGCAGTGCTAGAACAGAACTCGGCTACACCTTC.